This T cell receptor beta chain was observed in a study of identical twins. Using its own MiXCR run on the 5' RACE reads, TCRdb lists one record per CDR3 protein. The sample shows approximately 240,000 distinct CDR3 sequences, about an eighth of them seen only once. In its sample, this clonotype was seen a few times. This receptor was identified in a woman aged 18-29 years in good health. What was sequenced was memory (CD45RO+) T cells sorted from blood.

CDR3 protein: CSAREGGPGEKLFF. CDR3 bases: TGCAGTGCTAGAGAAGGAGGACCCGGAGAAAAACTGTTTTTT. J is TRBJ1-4 and V is TRBV20-1; no reliable D call. CDR1 DFQATT and CDR2 SNEGSKA come from the germline V gene (reference sequence). This CDR3 is 14 amino acids long. V lost 0 bases to trimming and J lost 8 bases, with 13 bases between them.